The 3 T cell receptor beta chains reported below all come from one sample, sequenced in a study of OX40 agonist ivuxolimab in advanced cancers. Libraries were prepared by immunoSEQ multiplex PCR; TCRdb keeps only in-frame clonotypes and omits some of them. The table has around 49,000 clones, approximately 84% seen once. Sequenced material: CD4+ or CD8+ T cells sorted from blood, taken in a trial of the OX40 agonist ivuxolimab. The receptors originated from an adult with an advanced solid tumor such as melanoma, head and neck, liver or kidney cancer.

The chain joins TRBV11-2 to TRBJ2-7; D is ambiguous. V was trimmed by 5 bases and J by 2 bases, leaving 13 bases between them. Germline lookup yields CDR1 SGHAT and CDR2 FQNNGV. The CDR3 runs 14 residues. The CDR3 sequence: CASSPPGRPYEQYF. CDR3 sequence (DNA): TGTGCCAGCAGCCCCCCCGGCCGACCCTACGAGCAGTACTTC.

CDR3 in amino acids: CASMTTGHSPLHF. The CDR3 region has the DNA TGTGCCAGCATGACTACGGGGCATTCACCCCTCCACTTT. The V and J genes are TRBV6-1 and TRBJ1-6; tentatively, D is TRBD1 (5 bases). Trimming left V 7 bases short and J 8 bases short, with 12 bases between. This CDR3 comprises 13 residues. From germline, CDR1 is MNHNS and CDR2 SASEGT.

This clone qualifies as medium-sized. The J gene is TRBJ2-1, the V gene TRBV10-1; TRBD1 might be the D (6 bases). Trimming removed 4 bases from V and 6 bases from J, with 7 bases in between. Germline V gene sequence: CDR1 WNHNN, CDR2 SYGVQD (reference sequence). The CDR3 runs to 12 residues. CDR3 nucleotides: TGCGCCAGCAGTGGACAGGCCAATGAGCAGTTCTTC. Its translation: CASSGQANEQFF.